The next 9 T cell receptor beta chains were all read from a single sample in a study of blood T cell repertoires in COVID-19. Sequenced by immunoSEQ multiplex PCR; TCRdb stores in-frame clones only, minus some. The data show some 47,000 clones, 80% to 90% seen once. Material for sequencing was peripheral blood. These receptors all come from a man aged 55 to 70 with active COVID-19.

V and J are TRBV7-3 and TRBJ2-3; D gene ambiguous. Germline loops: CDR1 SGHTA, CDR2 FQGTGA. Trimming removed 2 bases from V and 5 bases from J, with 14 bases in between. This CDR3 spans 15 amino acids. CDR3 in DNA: TGTGCCAGCAGCTTATCCCCTAGAAAGGAAGATACGCAGTATTTT. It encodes CASSLSPRKEDTQYF.

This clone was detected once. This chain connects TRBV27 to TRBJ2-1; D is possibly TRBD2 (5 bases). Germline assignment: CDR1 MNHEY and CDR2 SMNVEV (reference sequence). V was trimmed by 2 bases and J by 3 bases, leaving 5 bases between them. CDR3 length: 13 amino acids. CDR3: CASSLGLYNEQFF. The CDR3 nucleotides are TGTGCCAGCAGTTTAGGACTCTACAATGAGCAGTTCTTC.

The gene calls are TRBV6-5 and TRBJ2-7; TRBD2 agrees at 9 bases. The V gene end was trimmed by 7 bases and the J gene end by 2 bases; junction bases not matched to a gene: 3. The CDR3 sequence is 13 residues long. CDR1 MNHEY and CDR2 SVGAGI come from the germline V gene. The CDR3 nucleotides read TGTGCCAGCAATAGCGGGGGTACCTACGAGCAGTACTTC. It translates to CASNSGGTYEQYF.

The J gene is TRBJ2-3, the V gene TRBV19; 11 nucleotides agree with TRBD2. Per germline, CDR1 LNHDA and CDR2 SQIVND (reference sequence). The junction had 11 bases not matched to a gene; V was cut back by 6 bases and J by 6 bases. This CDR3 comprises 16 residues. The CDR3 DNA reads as TGTGCCAGTAGCCTCTTAGCGGGAGGGCCGAGGGATACGCAGTATTTT. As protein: CASSLLAGGPRDTQYF.

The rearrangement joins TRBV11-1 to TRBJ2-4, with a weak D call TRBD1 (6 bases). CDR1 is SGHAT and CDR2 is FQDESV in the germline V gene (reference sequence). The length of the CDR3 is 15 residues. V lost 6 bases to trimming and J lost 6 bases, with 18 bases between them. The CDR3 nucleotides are TGTGCCAGCAGACTAAACAGGGAGTTCGGAAACATTCAGTACTTC. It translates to CASRLNREFGNIQYF.

The CDR3 spells CSASPSSYNEQFF. DNA for the CDR3: TGCAGTGCTAGTCCGAGCTCCTACAATGAGCAGTTCTTC. The chain carries TRBV20-1 and TRBJ2-1; D is unresolved. With 3 bases removed from V and 0 bases from J, the gap between germline ends came to 6 bases. Per germline, CDR1 DFQATT and CDR2 SNEGSKA (reference sequence). This CDR3 spans 13 amino acids.

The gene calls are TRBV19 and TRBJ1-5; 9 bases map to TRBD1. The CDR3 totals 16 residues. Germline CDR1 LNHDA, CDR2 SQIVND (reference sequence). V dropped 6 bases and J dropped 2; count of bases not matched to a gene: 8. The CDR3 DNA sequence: TGTGCCAGTAGCAAGGGGACAGGGTATGGCAATCAGCCCCAGCATTTT. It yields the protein CASSKGTGYGNQPQHF. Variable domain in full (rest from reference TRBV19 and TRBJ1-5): DGGITQSPKYLFRKEGQNVTLSCEQNLNHDAMYWYRQDPGQGLRLIYYSQIVNDFQKGDIAEGYSVSREKKESFPLTVTSAQKNPTAFYLCASSKGTGYGNQPQHFGDGTRLSIL.

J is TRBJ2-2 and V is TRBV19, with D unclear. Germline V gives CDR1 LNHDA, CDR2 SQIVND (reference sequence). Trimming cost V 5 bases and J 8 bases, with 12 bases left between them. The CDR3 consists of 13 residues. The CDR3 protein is CASSPTEKGELFF. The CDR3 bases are TGTGCCAGTAGTCCTACCGAGAAGGGGGAGCTGTTTTTT.

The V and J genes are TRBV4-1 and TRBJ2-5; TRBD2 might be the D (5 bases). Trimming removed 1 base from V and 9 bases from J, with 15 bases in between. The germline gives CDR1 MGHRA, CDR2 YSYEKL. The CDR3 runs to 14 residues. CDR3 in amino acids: CASSQARTPGAQYF. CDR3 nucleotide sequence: TGCGCCAGCAGCCAAGCGCGGACTCCCGGGGCCCAGTACTTC.